What follows describes a single T cell receptor beta chain. Its matching antigen is unknown. CDR3 size: 15 residues. V gave up 4 bases and J gave up 3 bases; unmatched junction bases: 8. Germline V lookup: CDR1 SEHNR, CDR2 FQNEAQ (reference sequence). This record comes from a study of blood T cells in healthy people across ages. The amount of total RNA extracted per sample was at least 5.5 micrograms. Together with a sample-barcoded 5' primer, a J-beta primer mix was included in a second PCR lasting about 6 to 11 cycles. Every single cDNA molecule received a tag from a template-switch adaptor with 12 random nucleotides. Via MiXCR, TCRdb re-called the 5' RACE reads, giving one row per CDR3 protein. The table records about 1.4 million distinct CDR3 sequences, almost 60% of them present only once. Regarding the study as a whole: Per million T cells, TCR beta diversity dropped about linearly as age rose. As naive T cell percentage varied, TCR beta diversity correlated strongly with it.

The specimen was blood. The receptor was derived from a man between 18 and 29 years old in good health. The rearrangement uses TRBV7-9 and TRBJ2-7, with 8 nucleotides matching TRBD1. CDR3 loop: CASSSMGGQDYEQYF. CDR3 nucleotide sequence: TGTGCCAGCAGCTCAATGGGGGGACAGGACTACGAGCAGTACTTC.